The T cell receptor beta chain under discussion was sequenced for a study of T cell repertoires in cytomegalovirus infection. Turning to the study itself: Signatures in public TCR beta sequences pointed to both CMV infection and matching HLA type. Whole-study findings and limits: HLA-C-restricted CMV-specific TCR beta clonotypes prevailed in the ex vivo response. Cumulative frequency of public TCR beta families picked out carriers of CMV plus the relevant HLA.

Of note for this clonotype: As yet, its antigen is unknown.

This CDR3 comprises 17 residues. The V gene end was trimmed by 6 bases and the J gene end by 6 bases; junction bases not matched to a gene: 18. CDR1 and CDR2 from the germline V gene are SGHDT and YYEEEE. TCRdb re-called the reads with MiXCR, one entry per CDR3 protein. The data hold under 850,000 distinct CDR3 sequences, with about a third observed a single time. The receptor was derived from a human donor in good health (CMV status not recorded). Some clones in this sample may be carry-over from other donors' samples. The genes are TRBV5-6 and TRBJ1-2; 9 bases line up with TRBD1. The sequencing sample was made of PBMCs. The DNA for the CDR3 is TGTGCCAGCACCCTCATCGGGACAGGGATCGTTGCGGATGGCTACACCTTC. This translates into CASTLIGTGIVADGYTF.